This T cell receptor beta chain was observed in a study of beta chain features in type 1 diabetes. Looking at the study overall: Healthy donors and patients showed comparable age, gender and cell yields. The study, taken as a whole, reports: Insertion counts at VDJ junctions were lower in type 1 diabetes patients, who also showed more deletions there.

Regarding this clone: The antigen is not known.

Sequencing targeted expressed TCRB transcripts, as all isolated RNA had been reverse transcribed. Only in-frame clones appear in the TCRdb table, and some are missing; sequencing was by immunoSEQ multiplex PCR. The profile shows approximately 100,000 clones, about two fifths of them singletons. V gave up 6 bases and J gave up 3 bases, with 11 bases separating them. Germline CDR1 and CDR2: SGHVS and FQNEAQ. This CDR3 comprises 14 residues. This TCR was recovered from a woman younger than 30 in good health. The chain has TRBV7-8 and TRBJ2-2, with D perhaps matching TRBD2 (6 bases). Sequences were obtained from stem cell memory CD4+ T cells from blood. CDR3 sequence (DNA): TGTGCCAGCAGACATTGGAGGGACACCGGGGAGCTGTTTTTT. Protein: CASRHWRDTGELFF.